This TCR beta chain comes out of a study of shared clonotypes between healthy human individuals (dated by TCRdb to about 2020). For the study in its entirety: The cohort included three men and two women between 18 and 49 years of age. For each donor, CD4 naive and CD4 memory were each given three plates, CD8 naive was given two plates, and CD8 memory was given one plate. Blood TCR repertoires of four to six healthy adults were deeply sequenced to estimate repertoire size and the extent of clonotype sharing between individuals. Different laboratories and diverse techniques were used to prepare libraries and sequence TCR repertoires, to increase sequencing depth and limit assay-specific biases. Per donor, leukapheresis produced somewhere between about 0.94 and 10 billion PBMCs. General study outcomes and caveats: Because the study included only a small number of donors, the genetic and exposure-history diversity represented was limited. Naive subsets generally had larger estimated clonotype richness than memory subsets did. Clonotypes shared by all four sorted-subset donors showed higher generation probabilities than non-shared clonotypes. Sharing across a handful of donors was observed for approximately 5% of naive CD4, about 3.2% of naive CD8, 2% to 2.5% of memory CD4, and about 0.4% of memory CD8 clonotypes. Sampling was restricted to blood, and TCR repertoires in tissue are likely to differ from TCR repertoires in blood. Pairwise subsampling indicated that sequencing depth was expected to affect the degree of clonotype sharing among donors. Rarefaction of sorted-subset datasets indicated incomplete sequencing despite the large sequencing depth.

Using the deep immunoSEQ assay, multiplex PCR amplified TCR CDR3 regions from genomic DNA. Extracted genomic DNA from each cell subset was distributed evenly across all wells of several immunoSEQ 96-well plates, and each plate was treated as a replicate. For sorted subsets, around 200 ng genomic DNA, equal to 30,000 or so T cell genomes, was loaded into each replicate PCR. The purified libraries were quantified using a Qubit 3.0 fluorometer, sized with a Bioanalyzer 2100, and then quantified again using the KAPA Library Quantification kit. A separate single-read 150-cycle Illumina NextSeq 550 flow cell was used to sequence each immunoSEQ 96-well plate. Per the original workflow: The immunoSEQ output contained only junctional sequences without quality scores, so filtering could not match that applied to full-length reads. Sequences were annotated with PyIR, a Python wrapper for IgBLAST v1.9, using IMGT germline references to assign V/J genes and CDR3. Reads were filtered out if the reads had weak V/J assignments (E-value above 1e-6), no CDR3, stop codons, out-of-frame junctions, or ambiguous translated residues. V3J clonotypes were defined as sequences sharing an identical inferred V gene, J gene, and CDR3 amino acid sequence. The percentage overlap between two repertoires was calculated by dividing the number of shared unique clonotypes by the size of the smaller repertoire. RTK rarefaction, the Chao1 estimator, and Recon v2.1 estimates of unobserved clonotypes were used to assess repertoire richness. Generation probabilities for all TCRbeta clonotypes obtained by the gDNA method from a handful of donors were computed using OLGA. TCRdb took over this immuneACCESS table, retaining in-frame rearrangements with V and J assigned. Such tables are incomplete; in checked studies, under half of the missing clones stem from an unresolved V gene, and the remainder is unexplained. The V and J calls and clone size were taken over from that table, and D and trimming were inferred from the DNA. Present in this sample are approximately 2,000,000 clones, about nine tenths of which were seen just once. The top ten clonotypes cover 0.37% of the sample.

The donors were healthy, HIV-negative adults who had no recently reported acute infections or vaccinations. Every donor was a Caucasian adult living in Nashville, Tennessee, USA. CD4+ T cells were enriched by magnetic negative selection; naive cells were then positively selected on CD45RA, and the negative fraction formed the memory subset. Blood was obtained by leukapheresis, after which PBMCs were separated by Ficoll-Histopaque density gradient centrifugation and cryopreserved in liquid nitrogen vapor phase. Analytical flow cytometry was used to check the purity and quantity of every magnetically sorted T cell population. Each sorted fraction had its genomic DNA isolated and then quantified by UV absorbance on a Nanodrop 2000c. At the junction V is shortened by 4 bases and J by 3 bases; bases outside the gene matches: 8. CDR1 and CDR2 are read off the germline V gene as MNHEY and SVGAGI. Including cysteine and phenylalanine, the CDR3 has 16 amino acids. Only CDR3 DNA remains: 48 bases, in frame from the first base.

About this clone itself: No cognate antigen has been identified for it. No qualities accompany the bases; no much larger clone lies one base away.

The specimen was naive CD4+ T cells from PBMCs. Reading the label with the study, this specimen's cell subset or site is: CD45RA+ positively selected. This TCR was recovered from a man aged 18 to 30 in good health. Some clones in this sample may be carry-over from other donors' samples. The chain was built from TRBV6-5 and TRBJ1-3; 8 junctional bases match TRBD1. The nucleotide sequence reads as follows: TGTGCCAGCAGTTTAAACAGGGGGAAATTTGGAAACACCATATATTTT. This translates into CASSLNRGKFGNTIYF.